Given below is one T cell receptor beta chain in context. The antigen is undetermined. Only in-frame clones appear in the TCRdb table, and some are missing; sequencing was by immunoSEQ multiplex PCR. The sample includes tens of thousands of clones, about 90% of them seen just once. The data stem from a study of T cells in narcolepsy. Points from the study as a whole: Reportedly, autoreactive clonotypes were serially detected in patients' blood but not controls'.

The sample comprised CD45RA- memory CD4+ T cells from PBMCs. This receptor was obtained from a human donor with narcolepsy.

CDR3 nucleotide sequence: TGTGCCAGCAGTTTCAGGGCCCTCAGTGGCTACACCTTC. This encodes CASSFRALSGYTF. The chain links TRBV28 to TRBJ1-2; D is perhaps TRBD1 (5 bases). Between the trimmed V and J ends, which lost 3 bases and 7 bases, there was a span of 12 bases. From germline, CDR1 is MDHEN and CDR2 SYDVKM. This CDR3 has 13 amino acids.